This TCR beta chain was obtained from a study of spatial heterogeneity in lung cancer. Described time point: sample taken at primary tumor resection. Whole RNA came from tumor, nontumor lung or frozen PBMC and was sequenced without being sorted. This clonotype is classed as medium-sized. From the 5' RACE reads, TCRdb called clonotypes with MiXCR, one entry per CDR3 protein. The sample contains more than 3,500 distinct CDR3 sequences, around 9.6% of which appear only once. The source was PBMCs, collected at surgery. The sequence was collected from a male donor with early-stage non-small cell lung cancer.

CDR3 bases: TGTGCCAGCAGCCCTATAAGGGATACGCAGTATTTT. Its translation is CASSPIRDTQYF. The chain links TRBV6-6 to TRBJ2-3; the D is unclear. The germline V gene encodes CDR1 MNHNY and CDR2 SVGAGI (reference sequence). CDR3 length: 12 amino acids. V dropped 6 bases and J dropped 6 bases, with 10 bases sitting between them.